The 9 T cell receptor beta chains presented below share a single source sample, sequenced in a study of blood T cell repertoires in COVID-19. Clones were read by immunoSEQ multiplex PCR, and TCRdb kept only the in-frame ones, dropping some. The sample lists 400,000 to 500,000 clones; roughly 84% were seen once. The specimen sequenced was PBMCs or T cells enriched from blood (not recorded which). The receptors here all came from a woman aged 18-29 years who had been exposed to COVID-19.

This clone is a singleton in its sample. V is TRBV28 and J is TRBJ1-2; D might be TRBD1 (5 bases). V dropped 3 bases and J dropped 4 bases, with 9 bases sitting between them. Germline lookup yields CDR1 MDHEN and CDR2 SYDVKM. The CDR3 has 13 amino acids. The CDR3: CASSLGGFYGYTF. The CDR3 nucleotides are TGTGCCAGCAGTTTGGGGGGGTTCTATGGCTACACCTTC.

This chain uses TRBV14 with TRBJ2-5; D may be TRBD1 (6 bases). V was pared by 4 bases and J by 5 bases, with 8 bases between. The germline CDR1 and CDR2 sequences are SGHDN and FVKESK. The CDR3 runs to 12 residues. The chain's CDR3 is CASSLTGETQYF. In nucleotides, the CDR3 is TGTGCCAGCAGCCTAACAGGGGAGACCCAGTACTTC.

V usage is TRBV9 and J usage is TRBJ2-1; TRBD2 might be the D (5 bases). CDR1 is SGDLS, CDR2 YYNGEE, per germline. The CDR3 spans 15 residues. Trimming shortened V by 4 bases and J by 0 bases, and 11 bases separated the two germline ends. The CDR3 sequence: CASSRSGSSYNEQFF. CDR3 coding DNA: TGTGCCAGCAGCCGGAGCGGAAGCTCCTACAATGAGCAGTTCTTC.

The chain has TRBV28 and TRBJ1-1; possible D gene TRBD1, 5 bases. V was clipped by 3 bases and J by 4 bases, with 9 bases between them. This CDR3 has 13 amino acids. The V gene's germline CDR1 is MDHEN and CDR2 SYDVKM. Here the CDR3 DNA reads TGTGCCAGCAGTTTGGGGGGGGGCACTGAAGCTTTCTTT. The encoded protein is CASSLGGGTEAFF.

The chain recombines TRBV10-3 with TRBJ2-2, with 9 nucleotides matching TRBD1. V was pared by 6 bases and J by 4 bases, with 9 bases of the junction left unmatched. This CDR3 has 16 residues. Germline CDR1 is ENHRY and CDR2 is SYGVKD. The CDR3 bases are TGTGCCATCAGCCCCCGGGACAGGGTGGTCACCGGGGAGCTGTTTTTT. Translation gives CAISPRDRVVTGELFF.

The V call is TRBV21-1, the J call TRBJ2-7; TRBD2, the table's D call, was not compared with the DNA. TRBV21-1 is given as a pseudogene. The CDR3 runs to 19 residues. CDR3 DNA sequence: TGTGCCAGCAGCAAAGAGCAGGGTAGGCCTAGCGGTTCCTCCTACGAGCAGTACTTC. Its translation is CASSKEQGRPSGSSYEQYF.

DNA of the CDR3: TGTGCCAGCAGCTTTGGCGAGACAGCCGAAGCTTTCTTT. Protein product: CASSFGETAEAFF. The chain recombines TRBV7-9 with TRBJ1-1, with D possibly matching TRBD1 (5 bases). CDR3 length equals 13 residues. The germline V gene has CDR1 SEHNR and CDR2 FQNEAQ (reference sequence). The V end lost 3 bases, the J end lost 8 bases, and 13 bases lay between the germline ends.

The genes are TRBV27 and TRBJ2-2; 7 positions agree with TRBD1. With 5 bases clipped from V and 2 bases from J, the junction kept 8 bases outside the gene matches. This CDR3 region has 16 residues. The V gene's germline CDR1 is MNHEY and CDR2 SMNVEV (reference sequence). The CDR3 bases are TGTGCCAGCAGTCTCGAGGGACAGTCTAACACCGGGGAGCTGTTTTTT. It translates to CASSLEGQSNTGELFF.

The CDR3 region is CSVEEGAYTEAFF. CDR3 nucleotides: TGCAGCGTTGAAGAGGGGGCATACACTGAAGCTTTCTTT. The chain combines TRBV29-1 with TRBJ1-1, with D possibly TRBD1 on 6 matching bases. V shed 0 bases and J shed 3 bases, with 8 bases lying between them. The CDR3 extends over 13 amino acids. Per germline, CDR1 SQVTM and CDR2 ANQGSEA.